These 18 T cell receptor beta chains were all obtained from the same sample, sequenced in a study of blood T cell repertoires in COVID-19. The data were produced by immunoSEQ multiplex PCR, yet TCRdb's version contains in-frame clones alone and is incomplete. The sample carries roughly 380,000 clones, roughly 89% recorded once. Sequencing used peripheral blood. These receptors all stem from a woman aged 60 to 75 with COVID-19, enrolled during active disease.

The V gene is TRBV2, the J gene TRBJ1-1, with a possible D match to TRBD1 (6 bases). CDR1 is SNHLY, CDR2 FYNNEI, per germline. This CDR3 region has 13 residues. The V and J ends lost 1 base and 5 bases respectively, with 8 bases between them. The CDR3 region has the DNA TGTGCCAGCAGTGAAGACAGGGTAACTGAAGCTTTCTTT. It translates to CASSEDRVTEAFF.

The chain combines TRBV2 with TRBJ1-4; no definite D call. The V gene's germline CDR1 is SNHLY and CDR2 FYNNEI. Between the trimmed V and J ends, which lost 3 bases and 6 bases, there was a span of 11 bases. The CDR3 runs to 14 residues. CDR3: CASSDRRMDEKLFF. In DNA, the CDR3 is TGTGCCAGCAGTGACAGGAGGATGGATGAAAAACTGTTTTTT.

The rearrangement links TRBV6-5 to TRBJ1-4; a weak D match, TRBD1 (6 bases). From germline, CDR1 is MNHEY and CDR2 SVGAGI. V was pared by 6 bases and J by 4 bases, with 12 bases between. The CDR3 is 14 amino acids. Here the CDR3 DNA reads TGTGCCAGCAGCTCCTGGACAGATAATGAAAAACTGTTTTTT. The encoded protein is CASSSWTDNEKLFF.

CDR3 in DNA: TGCGCCAGCAGCTTGGTTGGACTAGCGGGAGCCCAAGAGACCCAGTACTTC. It is translated as CASSLVGLAGAQETQYF. The V and J genes are TRBV5-1 and TRBJ2-5; TRBD2 matches at 13 bases. J lost 1 base, V lost 0 bases, and 3 bases had no gene match. The CDR3 loop spans 17 amino acids. Germline values: CDR1 SGHRS, CDR2 YFSETQ.

The V and J genes are TRBV30 and TRBJ1-2, with D maybe TRBD1 (6 bases). Germline V gene lookup returns CDR1 GTSNPN and CDR2 SVGIG (reference sequence). The CDR3 extends over 14 amino acids. V was pared by 0 bases and J by 0 bases, with 8 bases between. CDR3 bases: TGTGCCTGGAGTGTGGACAGCTCTAACTATGGCTACACCTTC. The encoded protein is CAWSVDSSNYGYTF.

Concerning this clone itself: The sample holds other DNA sequences that translate to the same CDR3. This chain connects TRBV19 to TRBJ2-7; 9 bases map to TRBD1. The germline V gene has CDR1 LNHDA and CDR2 SQIVND (reference sequence). J was trimmed by 3 bases and V by 5 bases; bases with no gene match: 2. CDR3 length equals 13 residues. The CDR3 region is CASSWGQGYEQYF. The DNA of the CDR3 is TGTGCCAGTAGTTGGGGACAGGGCTACGAGCAGTACTTC.

The chain joins TRBV28 to TRBJ2-6; D might be TRBD1 (5 bases). V was cut by 10 bases and J by 0 bases, with 13 bases left in between. The V gene's germline CDR1 is MDHEN and CDR2 SYDVKM. The CDR3 consists of 15 residues. CDR3 protein: CATETGYSGANVLTF. The CDR3 DNA sequence: TGTGCCACGGAAACAGGTTACTCTGGGGCCAACGTCCTGACTTTC.

The gene calls are TRBV5-6 and TRBJ1-1; D gene unclear. V dropped 2 bases and J dropped 1 base, with 6 bases sitting between them. The length of the CDR3 is 13 residues. Germline CDR1 SGHDT, CDR2 YYEEEE. In nucleotides, the CDR3 is TGTGCCAGCAGCTTAAATCAGAACACTGAAGCTTTCTTT. Translated, it gives CASSLNQNTEAFF.

The genes are TRBV19 and TRBJ1-5; D remains unclear. The V and J ends lost 3 bases and 7 bases respectively, with 13 bases between them. This CDR3 has 14 amino acids. Germline V CDR1 and CDR2: LNHDA, SQIVND (reference sequence). CDR3 DNA sequence: TGTGCCAGTAGTATCAAAGGGAGTGTGCAGCCCCAGCATTTT. This encodes CASSIKGSVQPQHF.

This chain joins TRBV19 and TRBJ1-2; 8 bases match TRBD1. Trimming cost V 5 bases and J 3 bases; bases outside gene matches: 5. Germline V gene lookup returns CDR1 LNHDA and CDR2 SQIVND (reference sequence). The CDR3 is 14 amino acids. Written as DNA, the CDR3 is TGTGCCAGTAGTGGAAGGACAGGGTACTATGGCTACACCTTC. The encoded protein is CASSGRTGYYGYTF.

The chain carries TRBV3-1 (or the pseudogene TRBV3-2) and TRBJ2-3; 8 nucleotides line up with TRBD2. J gave up 6 bases and V 1 base, and 12 bases lay outside the gene matches. The CDR3 covers 17 residues. Germline assignment: CDR1 LGHDT and CDR2 YNNKEL (reference sequence). CDR3 nucleotide sequence: TGTGCCAGCAGCCAAGGCCTCGGGAGGGTCGGATCGGATACGCAGTATTTT. Its protein product is CASSQGLGRVGSDTQYF.

The gene calls are TRBV2 and TRBJ1-5; 11 bases align to TRBD1. Per germline, CDR1 SNHLY and CDR2 FYNNEI. This CDR3 is built from 17 residues. With V trimmed by 4 bases and J by 1 base, 6 bases remained unmatched. CDR3 nucleotide sequence: TGTGCCAGCAGTGTTCGGGACAGGGGGAGAAGCAATCAGCCCCAGCATTTT. Translated, it gives CASSVRDRGRSNQPQHF.

This chain links TRBV6-5 with TRBJ2-5; D may be TRBD2 (5 bases). V was clipped by 5 bases and J by 2 bases, with 9 bases between them. Germline V CDR1 and CDR2: MNHEY, SVGAGI. This CDR3 has 13 amino acids. CDR3 nucleotide sequence: TGTGCCAGCAGTAAACCGGGACAAGAGACCCAGTACTTC. Protein sequence: CASSKPGQETQYF.

A remark on this clone: Other DNA sequences of this sample code for an identical CDR3. The chain is built from TRBV5-1 and TRBJ1-3, with a possible D match to TRBD1 (5 bases). CDR3 length: 14 residues. Trimming removed 3 bases from V and 2 bases from J, with 9 bases in between. CDR1 and CDR2 (germline): SGHRS, YFSETQ. Here the CDR3 reads CASSSTGTGNTIYF. The DNA for the CDR3 is TGCGCCAGCAGCTCCACAGGAACTGGAAACACCATATATTTT.

This chain links TRBV2 with TRBJ2-3; D is perhaps TRBD2 (6 bases). The ends were cut back, 5 bases at V and 12 bases at J, with 12 bases in the middle. The CDR3 extends over 11 amino acids. Germline V gene lookup returns CDR1 SNHLY and CDR2 FYNNEI. The DNA of the CDR3 is TGTGCCAGCAGTAGCGCGGGGCCTCAGTATTTT. Translated, it gives CASSSAGPQYF.

The rearrangement links TRBV3-1 (or the pseudogene TRBV3-2) to TRBJ1-2; D unresolved. CDR3 size: 12 residues. V was pared by 2 bases and J by 3 bases, with 4 bases between. Germline loops: CDR1 LGHDT, CDR2 YNNKEL (reference sequence). The CDR3 is CASSQQYYGYTF. CDR3 coding DNA: TGTGCCAGCAGCCAACAGTACTATGGCTACACCTTC.

The CDR3 here is CASSFAASGSYNEQFF. In DNA form, the CDR3 reads TGTGCCAGCAGCTTCGCCGCTAGCGGCTCCTACAATGAGCAGTTCTTC. This chain joins TRBV7-2 and TRBJ2-1; TRBD2 matches 7 bases. This CDR3 region has 16 residues. The V segment lost 3 bases and the J segment 0 bases; nucleotides outside the gene matches: 5. Looked up from germline, CDR1 is SGHTA and CDR2 is FQGNSA.

This chain uses TRBV5-8 with TRBJ2-2; maybe TRBD2 (5 bases). The germline gives CDR1 SGHTS, CDR2 YDEGEE. The length of the CDR3 is 17 residues. V gave up 4 bases and J gave up 2 bases, with 18 bases separating them. CDR3 protein: CASSLRAGPLNTGELFF. The CDR3 DNA sequence: TGTGCCAGCAGCCTCCGGGCGGGTCCTCTTAACACCGGGGAGCTGTTTTTT.